Detailed here is one TCR beta chain. The target of this receptor is not known. No much larger clone exists at a distance of one base, and base qualities are not known. The source of the sample is a study of PD-1 blockade in classical Hodgkin lymphoma (dated by TCRdb to the early 2020s). The study in broad terms: Nivolumab dosing was 3 mg/kg intravenously every 2 weeks, continuing until either disease progression or unacceptable toxicity. The study used CyTOF and TCR beta sequencing to define a peripheral blood immune signature of response to PD-1 blockade in classical Hodgkin lymphoma.

At the junction V is shortened by 6 bases and J by 4 bases, with 19 bases in between. CDR1 is given as SGDLS and CDR2 as YYNGEE, both from the germline V gene. The CDR3 sequence holds 16 residues, the cysteine and phenylalanine included. Just the 48-base CDR3 DNA is kept, in frame starting at base 1. The time point label for this specimen denotes: cycle 4 day 1 (C4D1), after about 6 weeks of nivolumab. Relapse after autologous stem cell transplantation had occurred in all trial patients, and cohorts A, B and C were distinguished by prior brentuximab vedotin exposure. A Miltenyi CD8+ T cell isolation kit was used for magnetic negative selection to purify CD8+ T cells from thawed PBMCs. The trial cohort was composed of 56 patients with relapsed/refractory classical Hodgkin lymphoma, for whom complete response, partial response or progressive disease was recorded as best overall response. In the multi-cohort phase II CheckMate 205 trial, trial patients received single-agent nivolumab. An independent review committee assessed best overall response by applying the 2007 International Working Group response criteria. Trial PBMCs were collected just before the start of nivolumab (C1D1) and during therapy at cycle 2 day 1 and cycle 4 day 1. After peripheral blood was drawn into 8 mL Vacutainer Cell Preparation Tubes, PBMCs were isolated by centrifugation and then cryopreserved. Purified CD4+ and CD8+ fractions were prepared only for cases in which an additional PBMC sample was available. Magnetically labelled cells were depleted on LS columns in a quadroMACS separator, and the flow-through was collected as the purified fraction.

The Qiagen DNeasy kit was used to extract genomic DNA both from unsorted PBMCs and from the negatively selected CD4+ and CD8+ fractions. Using primers that anneal to V and J segments, immunoSEQ multiplex PCR amplified the TCR beta CDR3 regions. A synthetic immune receptor repertoire was used to minimize amplification bias, and any residual bias was removed computationally once sequencing was done. The study's own analysis went as follows. Custom Python scripts were used to quantify repertoire diversity as the Shannon entropy index. The unsorted, CD4+ and CD8+ repertoires were each analyzed separately, with the exception of combined analyses, where CD4+ and CD8+ sequences were merged in silico. A clone was considered expanded if an increase in frequency of at least 2-fold after treatment relative to C1D1 was found, and a pseudocount of 0.5 was applied to clones undetected at baseline. Singleton clones were defined as clones with 0 or 1 copy at C1D1, and non-singleton clones were defined as clones with 2 or more copies. By matching protein sequences in sorted samples from the same patient, clones expanded in unsorted samples were annotated as CD4+, CD8+ or unknown. Wilcoxon tests were applied to paired samples to test diversity changes from C1D1 to C4D1. In its TCRdb copy, this immuneACCESS table keeps in-frame sequences only and misses some clones. Where compared with another copy, unresolved V genes explain less than half of these, and the others have no known cause. V, J and clone size were drawn from that table, and D and trimming were deduced from the DNA. The sample contains about 19,000 clones, 88% of them found a single time. Less than 5.5% of the sample rests with the top ten.

Study-wide conclusions, independent of this receptor: CD4+ but not CD8+ TCR diversity rose significantly by C4D1 (p=0.0027 vs p=0.16), most apparent in complete responders (p=0.02). Baseline TCR diversity was reported to be lower in newly diagnosed patients than in healthy donors, and even lower in relapsed/refractory patients. The study was restricted to a single clinical trial cohort, and the causes of repertoire differences, possibly disease activity or prior therapy, were left undefined. Patients starting nivolumab less than 1 year after ASCT had lower diversity and were excluded from later analyses to avoid confounding by immune reconstitution. Trial patients achieving complete response had baseline diversity similar to newly diagnosed patients, whereas partial responders and progressors had significantly lower diversity.

The sequence was collected from a human donor with classical Hodgkin lymphoma. Source: CD8+ T cells from blood, taken before the fourth cycle of nivolumab. The rearrangement combines TRBV9 with TRBJ2-2; the D gene lacks a confident call. The DNA reads as follows: TGTGCCAGCATGGAGACCTGGGGTGTTGGCACCGGGGAGCTGTTTTTT. It translates as CASMETWGVGTGELFF.